The entry below describes one T cell receptor beta chain. No antigen is known for it. This CDR3 contains 12 residues. The ends were cut back, 1 base at V and 10 bases at J, with 8 bases in the middle. Repertoires were generated with immunoSEQ multiplex PCR, while TCRdb's copy carries only in-frame clones and drops some. This table has 95,000 to 100,000 clones, 87% appearing once. This sample was taken from a study of T cell responses to AZD1222 COVID-19 vaccine. Points from the study as a whole: Elevations in Spike-specific TCR breadth and depth followed administration of two AZD1222 doses. It should be noted that donors were predominantly white British and more often female, and clonal diversity was possibly underestimated.

The source material was peripheral blood, sampled on day 0 of AZD1222 vaccination. The chain has TRBV12-3 or TRBV12-4 and TRBJ2-1; tentatively, D is TRBD2 (5 bases). The sequence came from an adult in good health. DNA of the CDR3: TGTGCCAGCAGTTTAGAGGTAGCGGAGCAGTTCTTC. This sequence encodes CASSLEVAEQFF.